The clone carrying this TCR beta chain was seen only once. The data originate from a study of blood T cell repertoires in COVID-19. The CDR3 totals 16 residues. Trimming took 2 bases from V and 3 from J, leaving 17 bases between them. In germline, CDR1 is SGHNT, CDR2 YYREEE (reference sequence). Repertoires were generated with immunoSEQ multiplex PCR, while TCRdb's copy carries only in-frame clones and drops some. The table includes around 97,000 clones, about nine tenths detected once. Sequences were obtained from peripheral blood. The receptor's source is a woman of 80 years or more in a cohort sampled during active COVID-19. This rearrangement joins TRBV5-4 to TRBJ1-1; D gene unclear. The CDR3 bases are TGTGCCAGCAGCTTACTCTACTCGGGGAGTGACACTGAAGCTTTCTTT. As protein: CASSLLYSGSDTEAFF.